These T cell receptor beta chains were read from a single sample in a study of response to subunit inactivated influenza vaccine. TCRdb reprocessed the RT-PCR reads via MiXCR and lists one record per CDR3 protein. This sample carries 150,000 to 200,000 distinct CDR3 sequences, approximately 9.2% of them seen once, and the ten largest clones take about a tenth. Here the sequenced sample was non-naive T cells sorted from PBMCs, taken on the day of vaccination. The receptors here all came from a man aged 50 to 60 who received an inactivated influenza vaccine. CDR3s include the opening cysteine and the closing phenylalanine or tryptophan. Each record gives: D gene, J gene, V gene, CDR3 protein. The D gene is left open where the match is weak.

NA	TRBJ2-7	TRBV5-1	CASSFTVSYEQYF
NA	TRBJ2-4	TRBV7-9	CASSPLGTRPGNIQYF
NA	TRBJ2-5	TRBV5-1	CASSLAGTPQETQYF
TRBD1	TRBJ2-5	TRBV27	CASSAPATGGETQYF
TRBD1	TRBJ2-1	TRBV5-6	CASKANGGQGGNEQFF
TRBD1	TRBJ2-1	TRBV4-2	CASSQGHPGQGDNEQFF
NA	TRBJ2-6	TRBV5-1	CASSWGVSGANVLTF
NA	TRBJ1-3	TRBV3-1	CASSRGQFHSGNTIYF
TRBD1	TRBJ2-7	TRBV28	CASSFPLTGGGYEQYF
NA	TRBJ2-3	TRBV12-3/TRBV12-4	CASSSPGLLQYF
TRBD1	TRBJ2-7	TRBV5-1	CASSLGTGVGTYEQYF
TRBD1	TRBJ2-2	TRBV24-1	CATSDGPGQGITGELFF
TRBD2	TRBJ2-2	TRBV5-6	CASSPPVATLAGEYTGELFF
TRBD1	TRBJ2-5	TRBV28	CASSLTGAQETQYF
NA	TRBJ1-5	TRBV5-8	CASSGGQFNQPQHF
TRBD1	TRBJ2-1	TRBV4-1	CASSPQTGNSYNEQFF
TRBD2	TRBJ2-1	TRBV4-1	CASSQGASGGTNREQFF
TRBD2	TRBJ2-2	TRBV12-3/TRBV12-4	CASSFGLAGSSDTGELFF
TRBD1	TRBJ1-1	TRBV6-2/TRBV6-3	CASTSYRGPSMNTEAFF
NA	TRBJ1-1	TRBV19	CASSGFSAEAFF
TRBD1	TRBJ2-5	TRBV5-1	CASSLGQGVVETQYF
NA	TRBJ1-1	TRBV6-2/TRBV6-3	CASSSSGAMNTEAFF
NA	TRBJ2-3	TRBV24-1	CATSESGGGGYTQYF
NA	TRBJ2-1	TRBV7-6	CASSLAHWTTYNEQFF
TRBD1	TRBJ1-6	TRBV4-3	CASSQGENRGSPLHF
NA	TRBJ2-6	TRBV6-2/TRBV6-3	CASRQTRTSSGANVLTF
TRBD2	TRBJ2-7	TRBV20-1	CSARVGGGSYEQYF
NA	TRBJ1-1	TRBV4-2	CASSQDLEDAEAFF
NA	TRBJ2-7	TRBV28	CASSLGRQGLIEQYF
NA	TRBJ1-2	TRBV7-2	CASSTQGAVYGYTF
NA	TRBJ2-5	TRBV3-1	CASSLLVGSAGEETQYF
TRBD2	TRBJ2-5	TRBV5-6	CASSLALSGREGETQYF
NA	TRBJ2-4	TRBV30	CAWSSSAKNIQYF
NA	TRBJ2-7	TRBV3-1	CASSQSVVSYEQYF
NA	TRBJ2-7	TRBV18	CASSPGGGLNEQYF
NA	TRBJ2-5	TRBV14	CASSQEIAAQETQYF
NA	TRBJ2-7	TRBV6-2/TRBV6-3	CASSAVPPPEQYF
NA	TRBJ2-7	TRBV18	CASSLMGVSYEQYF
NA	TRBJ1-4	TRBV4-3	CASSQDERGRTNEKLFF
TRBD2	TRBJ2-1	TRBV11-3	CASSPGRGGSNEQFF
TRBD1	TRBJ1-1	TRBV6-5	CASSYLTQGAEAFF
TRBD1	TRBJ2-5	TRBV7-9	CASGGWPGQEETQYF
NA	TRBJ2-4	TRBV7-2	CASSLSPALAKNIQYF
NA	TRBJ1-5	TRBV6-2/TRBV6-3	CASSYVGGPNQPQHF
TRBD1	TRBJ1-2	TRBV9	CASSPGQIDGYTF
NA	TRBJ2-1	TRBV7-2	CASSLVQAFYNEQFF
NA	TRBJ2-1	TRBV6-5	CASSYSNEINEQFF
TRBD2	TRBJ2-1	TRBV5-5	CASSTSGRSSYNEQFF
NA	TRBJ2-5	TRBV5-5	CASSLTTGEAWETQYF
TRBD2	TRBJ2-3	TRBV20-1	CSARLSGGGSTDTQYF
TRBD1	TRBJ1-1	TRBV18	CASSPGQGQAFF
NA	TRBJ2-7	TRBV20-1	CSARDLSSANEQYF
TRBD2	TRBJ2-3	TRBV4-3	CASSQEGWASGEDTQYF